This T cell receptor beta chain derives from a study of T cell repertoires in breast cancer (dated by TCRdb to 2016 to 2017). Notes on the research overall: Tumors, lymph nodes and peripheral blood lymphocytes from breast cancer patients were profiled in the study, along with peripheral blood from healthy control donors. Most of the roughly 21 patient tumors analyzed for shared TCRs were ER+/PR+. Controls included nine healthy donors of an age range similar to the patients. On average, sequencing produced about 490,000 sequences per sample and approximately 10 reads per input cell. After being minced and digested with Liberase and DNase, tumors and tumor-involved lymph nodes were passed through 70-um and 40-um filters. Because breast cancer has a low mutational burden and common mutations are rare, the study reasoned that TCRs shared between breast cancer patients would target shared antigens. Blood samples were separated by Ficoll, whereas tumor-free lymph nodes were processed without any enzymatic digestion.

Taken from the germline V gene, the CDR1 and CDR2 loops are MNHEY and SVGEGT. Trimming costs V 2 bases and J 4 bases, and their ends lie 15 bases apart. The CDR3 numbers 16 residues from cysteine through phenylalanine. Only CDR3 DNA is held: 48 bases, read in frame from base 1. Broader findings and caveats from the paper: Discarding singleton TCRs and sampling only part of each tumor may have missed genuine antitumor clones. Shared TCRs showed TRBV7 predominance, possibly reflecting tumor recognition or mispriming bias from eight TRBV7 primers. Shared TCRs were encoded by various nucleotide sequences, which suggests selection and expansion based on antigen. Emulsion RT-PCR was considered qualitative rather than quantitative, since transcript abundance and primer differences skewed clone recovery. About fourfold more TCRs were shared with matched tumor repertoires by tumor-involved sentinel lymph nodes than by tumor-free nodes (approximately 8% versus 2%). Possible tumor specificity was suggested for 20 or so TCR pairs that were shared across seven or more patient tumors yet rarely found in control blood.

The library was made by emulsion pairing. Unpaired genes were suppressed in a second nested PCR with blocking oligos, after which Illumina adaptors and barcodes were added in a third nested PCR. Each emulsion RT-PCR master mix held roughly 5,000-260,000 T cells and included C-region, Stepout and V-region primers. The emulsions were generated using the Micellula Emulsion and Purification Kit, and the RT-PCR was run with Qiagen OneStep RT-PCR reagents. Pooled libraries were sequenced with paired-end 2 x 250 reads on an Illumina MiSeq. Per the source publication's procedure: In Galaxy, read pairs were joined and then clipped at the engineered overlap into separate alpha and beta files, and any unclipped reads were discarded. Alpha-beta pairs were assigned using CompleteTCR, a MiTCR-based pipeline in which chains sharing read cluster identifiers are linked by an R script. TCR sequences observed only once, about 1-3.1%, were removed as potential sequencing errors. TCRdb applied fastp at Q25 and MiXCR to the public reads, then kept only in-frame beta chains. One record per CDR3 amino acid sequence lists the most common genes and DNA. TCRdb, rather than the study authors, made the V and J calls. For this sample the table gives about 4,000 distinct CDR3 sequences, of which approximately 40% were detected only once. Around a third of the sample comes from the top ten.

To analyze paired alpha-beta TCRs of CD8+ T cells, the researchers used an expanded emulsion RT-PCR method with primers covering all TCR V genes. CD8+ T cells were isolated with a CD8 positive selection kit and incubated overnight in 9.5 to 10 IU/mL IL-2 before emulsion RT-PCR. This clonotype is considered medium-sized (0.01 to 0.1%). Which antigen it targets is not known. No base quality information exists; no much larger clone differs at one position. The clonotype comes from a pool of human donors with breast cancer or a healthy control (not recorded which). The material sequenced was CD8+ T cells. The V and J genes are TRBV6-2 or TRBV6-3 and TRBJ2-1, with the identity of the D gene unclear. The CDR3 corresponds to CASSYEPGRLYNEQFF. The DNA is as follows: TGTGCCAGCAGTTACGAGCCAGGTCGCCTTTACAATGAGCAGTTCTTC.